Listed below are T cell receptor beta chains from one sample, sequenced in a study of cytomegalovirus exposure and HLA in healthy donors. Using immunoSEQ multiplex PCR, the repertoire was profiled, and TCRdb retains in-frame clones only, with some absent. The sample contains fewer than 200,000 clones, 79% of which appear only once. Material: PBMCs. These receptor sequences come from a man aged 40-49 years in good health and CMV-seronegative. Both conserved end residues are part of each CDR3. D genes are given only for firm matches. Rows give clone size only sometimes, using once, few, many, or a class for an expanded clone.

V gene,J gene,clone size,D gene,CDR3 protein,CDR3 DNA
TRBV5-1,TRBJ2-7,NA,TRBD1,CASSSGQGTSYEQYF,TGCGCCAGCAGCTCAGGACAGGGTACGTCCTACGAGCAGTACTTC
TRBV19,TRBJ1-1,NA,NA,CATLGHLDTEAFF,TGTGCCACCCTGGGGCACTTGGACACTGAAGCTTTCTTT
TRBV2,TRBJ2-3,NA,NA,CASKGMSSYTDTQYF,TGTGCCAGCAAGGGGATGAGCAGCTACACAGATACGCAGTATTTT
TRBV6-4,TRBJ1-1,once,NA,CASSTGEGTEAFF,TGTGCCAGCTCTACCGGGGAGGGAACTGAAGCTTTCTTT
TRBV28,TRBJ2-7,NA,TRBD1,CASPPWDRYCYEQYF,TGTGCCAGCCCACCCTGGGACAGGTATTGCTACGAGCAGTACTTC
TRBV7-6,TRBJ2-2,NA,NA,CASSLGLDSANTGELFF,TGTGCCAGCAGCTTAGGACTGGACAGCGCGAACACCGGGGAGCTGTTTTTT
TRBV4-1,TRBJ2-4,NA,TRBD1,CASFGGTGDRGVGIQYF,TGCGCCAGCTTTGGGGGAACTGGGGACAGGGGGGTGGGCATTCAGTACTTC
TRBV7-9,TRBJ2-7,NA,NA,CSSSASPRGGSYEQYF,TGTTCCAGCAGCGCCTCCCCCCGAGGAGGATCCTACGAGCAGTACTTC
TRBV6-5,TRBJ2-5,NA,NA,CASVGGGETQYF,TGTGCCAGCGTTGGAGGCGGAGAGACCCAGTACTTC
TRBV29-1,TRBJ1-1,NA,NA,CSVSGANTEAFF,TGCAGCGTTTCAGGGGCGAACACTGAAGCTTTCTTT
TRBV15,TRBJ2-6,NA,NA,CATSGSSGANGLTF,TGTGCCACCAGCGGTTCATCTGGGGCCAACGGCCTGACTTTC
TRBV5-6,TRBJ2-3,NA,TRBD2,CASSFLTSGSTDTQYF,TGTGCCAGCAGCTTCCTGACTAGCGGGAGTACAGATACGCAGTATTTT
TRBV6-5,TRBJ1-1,NA,NA,CASSPDRTGQAFF,TGTGCCAGCAGCCCAGATCGAACAGGGCAAGCTTTCTTT
TRBV21-1,TRBJ1-1,NA,NA,CASSKGGDRGQTEAFF,TGTGCCAGCAGCAAAGGCGGGGACAGGGGACAAACTGAAGCTTTCTTT
TRBV2,TRBJ2-3,few,TRBD1,CASSSKGATDTQYF,TGTGCCAGCAGTTCGAAGGGGGCAACAGATACGCAGTATTTT
TRBV5-1,TRBJ2-3,NA,NA,CASSPLQRQATDTQYF,TGCGCCAGCAGCCCACTACAACGACAGGCCACAGATACGCAGTATTTT
TRBV7-6,TRBJ2-2,NA,TRBD2,CASSTRTSGTGELFF,TGTGCCAGCAGCACCCGGACTAGCGGCACCGGGGAGCTGTTTTTT
TRBV7-9,TRBJ2-1,NA,TRBD2,CASSLTVLADNEQFF,TGTGCCAGCAGCTTGACCGTACTAGCGGACAATGAGCAGTTCTTC
TRBV28,TRBJ1-2,NA,NA,CASSLDSRYTF,TGTGCCAGCAGTTTAGATAGCCGCTACACCTTC
TRBV7-9,TRBJ2-6,NA,NA,CASSPSGANGLTF,TGTGCCAGCAGCCCCTCTGGGGCCAACGGCCTGACTTTC
TRBV27,TRBJ1-6,few,NA,CASKSSYNSPLHF,TGTGCCAGCAAGAGCTCCTATAATTCACCCCTCCACTTT
TRBV5-4,TRBJ2-3,NA,NA,CASSLEGLGTQYF,TGTGCCAGCAGCTTGGAGGGGTTGGGTACGCAGTATTTT
TRBV18,TRBJ2-7,NA,TRBD2,CASSPLGRTSGRGTYEQYF,TGTGCCAGCTCACCATTAGGAAGGACTAGCGGGAGGGGAACCTACGAGCAGTACTTC
TRBV9,TRBJ2-2,NA,TRBD2,CASSERTSGSGELFF,TGTGCCAGCAGCGAGCGGACTAGCGGGTCCGGGGAGCTGTTTTTT
TRBV28,TRBJ1-1,NA,NA,CASSFLGEAFF,TGTGCCAGCAGTTTTCTAGGTGAAGCTTTCTTT
TRBV27,TRBJ2-7,NA,TRBD1,CASREGQGSSYEQYF,TGTGCCAGCAGGGAGGGACAGGGCTCATCCTACGAGCAGTACTTC
TRBV5-1,TRBJ2-4,NA,TRBD2,CASSLVAGVSKNIQYF,TGCGCCAGCAGCTTGGTCGCGGGAGTATCCAAAAACATTCAGTACTTC
TRBV11-2,TRBJ1-1,NA,NA,CASSSQMNTEAFF,TGTGCCAGCAGCTCCCAGATGAACACTGAAGCTTTCTTT
TRBV11-2,TRBJ2-5,NA,NA,CASSRRPGQETQYF,TGTGCCAGCAGCCGGAGGCCCGGCCAAGAGACCCAGTACTTC
TRBV7-8,TRBJ2-5,NA,NA,CASSTRGLPETQYF,TGTGCCAGCAGCACTCGAGGGCTGCCAGAGACCCAGTACTTC
TRBV7-9,TRBJ2-7,NA,TRBD1,CASSLGQGAGEQYF,TGTGCCAGCAGCTTAGGCCAGGGGGCAGGGGAGCAGTACTTC
TRBV7-9,TRBJ2-7,NA,TRBD2,CASSSEREGLYEQYF,TGTGCCAGCAGCTCCGAGCGGGAGGGCCTGTACGAGCAGTACTTC
TRBV7-2,TRBJ2-1,NA,TRBD1,CASSVRTGNEQFF,TGTGCCAGCAGCGTACGGACAGGGAATGAGCAGTTCTTC
TRBV27,TRBJ2-2,NA,NA,CASTPGVPRGELFF,TGTGCCAGCACCCCCGGGGTCCCCCGCGGGGAGCTGTTTTTT
TRBV27,TRBJ2-7,NA,NA,CASSLLTGEEYF,TGTGCCAGCAGTTTGCTTACAGGGGAGGAGTACTTC
TRBV19,TRBJ1-5,NA,TRBD1,CASSSPGQVSYSNQPQHF,TGTGCCAGTAGTAGTCCGGGACAGGTTAGCTATAGCAATCAGCCCCAGCATTTT
TRBV9,TRBJ2-2,NA,TRBD1,CASSRVSGTGFTGELFF,TGTGCCAGCAGTAGAGTTTCCGGGACAGGGTTTACCGGGGAGCTGTTTTTT
TRBV5-1,TRBJ1-2,few,NA,CASSYGGQNYGYTF,TGCGCCAGCAGCTACGGGGGGCAAAACTATGGCTACACCTTC
TRBV11-2,TRBJ1-5,NA,NA,CASSHAIKGRQPQHF,TGTGCCAGCAGCCACGCCATAAAAGGGAGGCAGCCCCAGCATTTT